The 6 T cell receptor beta chains below come from one sample, sequenced in a study of blood T cell repertoires in COVID-19 (TCRdb year 2020). The receptor library was made with the immunoSEQ multiplex PCR assay. Drawn from immuneACCESS, this table holds only the in-frame rearrangements with V and J called that TCRdb kept. Clones are partly lost; checked studies trace under half to an unresolved V gene and leave the rest unexplained. The sample data list some 120,000 clones, and roughly four fifths of these were observed just once. The ten largest clones add up to about 12% of the sample. Input material: peripheral blood. These receptor sequences come from a human donor in a cohort sampled during active COVID-19.

The chain recombines TRBV6-2 or TRBV6-3 with TRBJ2-5; 7 bases line up with TRBD1. The CDR3 totals 15 residues. The germline V gene has CDR1 MNHEY and CDR2 SVGEGT. V was clipped by 2 bases and J by 3 bases; unmatched bases: 6. The CDR3 sequence is CASSYPVTGEETQYF. DNA for the CDR3: TGTGCCAGCAGTTACCCCGTTACAGGGGAAGAGACCCAGTACTTC.

V gene TRBV7-2 combines with J gene TRBJ2-3; 16 positions match TRBD2. V was pared by 4 bases and J by 6 bases, with 7 bases of the junction left unmatched. CDR1 is SGHTA, CDR2 FQGNSA, per germline. This CDR3 is 17 amino acids long. In nucleotides, the CDR3 is TGTGCCAGCAGCTCGGGACTAGCGGGGGGGCCACTTGATACGCAGTATTTT. Translated, it gives CASSSGLAGGPLDTQYF.

The chain combines TRBV28 with TRBJ2-3; D is uncertain. The CDR3 consists of 13 residues. The ends were cut back, 5 bases at V and 4 bases at J, with 10 bases in the middle. Germline CDR1 reads MDHEN; CDR2 reads SYDVKM. The CDR3 region has the DNA TGTGCCAGCAGTGTCTATGGGCCAGATACGCAGTATTTT. Translated: CASSVYGPDTQYF. Variable domain in full (rest from reference TRBV28 and TRBJ2-3): DVKVTQSSRYLVKRTGEKVFLECVQDMDHENMFWYRQDPGLGLRLIYFSYDVKMKEKGDIPEGYSVSREKKERFSLILESASTNQTSMYLCASSVYGPDTQYFGPGTRLTVL.

The V and J genes are TRBV6-5 and TRBJ1-6, with TRBD1 matching 7 bases. V shed 6 bases and J 12 bases; nucleotides not matched to a gene: 8. This CDR3 contains 13 residues. CDR1 MNHEY and CDR2 SVGAGI come from the germline V gene. This chain's CDR3 is CASRATGFGPLHF. The DNA for the CDR3 is TGTGCCAGCAGAGCGACAGGGTTCGGACCCCTCCACTTT.

CDR3 nucleotides: TGTGCCAGCAGTTTAGCGGCGCCCACTCTCTCTGGGGCCAACGTCCTGACTTTC. Protein: CASSLAAPTLSGANVLTF. This chain uses TRBV27 with TRBJ2-6; D not certain. Looked up from germline, CDR1 is MNHEY and CDR2 is SMNVEV (reference sequence). With 2 bases removed from V and 0 bases from J, the gap between germline ends came to 14 bases. The CDR3 totals 18 residues.

Remarks on this clone: Other DNA sequences in the same sample also yield this CDR3. This chain connects TRBV3-1 (or the pseudogene TRBV3-2) to TRBJ1-5, with 7 bases identical to TRBD1. After removal of 5 bases from V and 2 bases from J, the junction contained 6 bases not matched to a gene. The CDR3 consists of 15 residues. Germline loops: CDR1 LGHDT, CDR2 YNNKEL (reference sequence). DNA of the CDR3: TGTGCCAGCAGCGACCAAACAGGGGGCAATCAGCCCCAGCATTTT. The encoded protein is CASSDQTGGNQPQHF.